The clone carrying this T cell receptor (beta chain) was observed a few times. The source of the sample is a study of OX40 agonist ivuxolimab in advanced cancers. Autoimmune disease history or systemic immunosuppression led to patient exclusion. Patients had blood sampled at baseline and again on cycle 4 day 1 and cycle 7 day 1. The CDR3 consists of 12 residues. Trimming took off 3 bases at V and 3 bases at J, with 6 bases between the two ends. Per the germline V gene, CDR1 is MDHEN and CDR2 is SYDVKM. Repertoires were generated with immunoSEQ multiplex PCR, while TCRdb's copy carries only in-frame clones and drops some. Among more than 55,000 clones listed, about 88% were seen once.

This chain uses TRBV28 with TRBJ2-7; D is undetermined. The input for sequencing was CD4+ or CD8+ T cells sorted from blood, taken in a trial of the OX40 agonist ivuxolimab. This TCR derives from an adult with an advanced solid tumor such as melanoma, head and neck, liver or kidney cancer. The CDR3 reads CASSFFYYEQYF. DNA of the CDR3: TGTGCCAGCAGTTTCTTCTACTACGAGCAGTACTTC.